Shown below are 9 T cell receptor beta chains from a single sample sequenced in a study of shared clonotypes between healthy human individuals. The method was immunoSEQ multiplex PCR; TCRdb's version includes in-frame clones alone and lacks a portion of them. This table holds over 2 million clones, 90% to 95% found once. The specimen sequenced was naive CD4+ T cells sorted from blood. Subset in this sample: CD45RA+ positively selected. All receptors derive from a man aged 18 to 35 in good health.

This chain links TRBV9 with TRBJ2-3; no clear D. CDR1 is SGDLS, CDR2 YYNGEE, per germline. The CDR3 covers 13 residues. V lost 3 bases, J lost 4 bases, and 9 bases lay in between. CDR3 region: CASSAQLADTQYF. CDR3 in DNA: TGTGCCAGCAGCGCCCAACTGGCAGATACGCAGTATTTT.

The CDR3 reads CASRPTGGSYGYTF. The CDR3 DNA reads TGTGCCAGCAGACCGACAGGGGGTAGCTATGGCTACACCTTC. This rearrangement joins TRBV28 to TRBJ1-2; 9 bases agree with TRBD1. CDR3 length: 14 amino acids. Germline V gives CDR1 MDHEN, CDR2 SYDVKM. V shed 6 bases and J 4 bases; nucleotides not matched to a gene: 6.

This clone was seen once. The chain combines TRBV5-6 with TRBJ2-2, with D unclear. Trimming left V 0 bases short and J 1 base short, with 7 bases between. The CDR3 runs 15 residues. CDR1 is SGHDT, CDR2 YYEEEE, per germline. This CDR3 reads CASSLGPRNTGELFF. Here the CDR3 DNA reads TGTGCCAGCAGCTTGGGGCCGAGGAACACCGGGGAGCTGTTTTTT.

This chain uses TRBV5-1 with TRBJ2-7; 10 nucleotides agree with TRBD2. CDR3 size: 16 residues. J was trimmed by 3 bases and V by 0 bases; bases with no gene match: 6. Looked up from germline, CDR1 is SGHRS and CDR2 is YFSETQ. Here the CDR3 DNA reads TGCGCCAGCAGCTTGGATTTCGGACTAGCGGACTACGAGCAGTACTTC. It encodes CASSLDFGLADYEQYF.

In nucleotides, the CDR3 is TGTGCCACCTCACCGGGACAGAGGAACACTGAAGCTTTCTTT. Residues: CATSPGQRNTEAFF. This chain joins TRBV27 and TRBJ1-1; 7 bases agree with TRBD1. This CDR3 contains 14 residues. In germline, CDR1 is MNHEY, CDR2 SMNVEV (reference sequence). V lost 10 bases and J lost 1; bases outside the gene matches: 9.

V usage is TRBV10-1 and J usage is TRBJ2-3; D is ambiguous. Germline CDR1 is WNHNN and CDR2 is SYGVQD (reference sequence). The CDR3 length is 15 residues. The V and J ends lost 0 bases and 8 bases respectively, with 15 bases between them. The CDR3 here is CASSESGQAAGTQYF. The CDR3 nucleotides are TGCGCCAGCAGTGAGTCTGGGCAGGCCGCAGGTACGCAGTATTTT.

V and J are TRBV4-3 and TRBJ2-1; a possible D gene is TRBD2 (6 bases). There are 15 residues in the CDR3. The V gene lost 5 bases and the J gene lost 5 bases, with 16 bases spanning the gap. Germline-derived CDR1 and CDR2 are LGHNA and YSLEER. The CDR3 coding sequence is TGCGCCAGCAGCTTAAGGAGGGCCCGGAACAATGAGCAGTTCTTC. It is translated as CASSLRRARNNEQFF.

The gene calls are TRBV6-1 and TRBJ1-5, with D uncertain. This CDR3 contains 15 residues. V was pared by 6 bases and J by 5 bases, with 17 bases between. Germline V CDR1 and CDR2: MNHNS, SASEGT. In DNA form, the CDR3 reads TGTGCCAGCAGCCCCACCCCTTATGGACATCAGCCCCAGCATTTT. It codes for CASSPTPYGHQPQHF.

This rearrangement joins TRBV10-3 to TRBJ2-7, with TRBD2 matching over 13 bases. This CDR3 comprises 21 residues. The V segment lost 6 bases and the J segment 2 bases; nucleotides outside the gene matches: 22. Germline V lookup: CDR1 ENHRY, CDR2 SYGVKD. CDR3 bases: TGTGCCATCAGCCCCGTTCAGGGGGCAACTAGCGGGAGGGCCGTCGCCTACGAGCAGTACTTC. Translated: CAISPVQGATSGRAVAYEQYF.